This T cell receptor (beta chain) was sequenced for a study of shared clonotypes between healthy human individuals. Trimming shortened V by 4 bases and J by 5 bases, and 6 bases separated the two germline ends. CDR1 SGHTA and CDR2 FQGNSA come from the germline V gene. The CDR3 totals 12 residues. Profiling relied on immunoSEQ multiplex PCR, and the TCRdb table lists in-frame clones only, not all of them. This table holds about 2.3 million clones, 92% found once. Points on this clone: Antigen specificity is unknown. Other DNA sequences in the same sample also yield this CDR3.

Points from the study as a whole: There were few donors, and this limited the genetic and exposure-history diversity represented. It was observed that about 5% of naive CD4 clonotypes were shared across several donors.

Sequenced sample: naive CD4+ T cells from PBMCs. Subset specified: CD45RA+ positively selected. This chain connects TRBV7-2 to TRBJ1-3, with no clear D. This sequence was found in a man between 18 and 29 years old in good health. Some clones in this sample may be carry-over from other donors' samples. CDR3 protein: CASSSGRNTIYF. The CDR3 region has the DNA TGTGCCAGCAGCTCCGGAAGAAACACCATATATTTT.